This T cell receptor (beta chain) was observed in a study of T cell repertoires in cytomegalovirus infection. Study results and limitations: Frequencies of public TCR beta families were cumulated, and this identified carriers of CMV plus the relevant HLA.

Worth noting for this clonotype: Its antigen is as yet unknown.

TCRdb re-called the reads with MiXCR, one entry per CDR3 protein. This sample has approximately 910,000 distinct CDR3 sequences, with 30% to 40% found just once. Per the germline V gene, CDR1 is DFQATT and CDR2 is SNEGSKA (reference sequence). V dropped 7 bases and J dropped 0; count of bases not matched to a gene: 13. The CDR3 totals 16 residues. The TCR sequence derives from a human donor in good health (CMV status not recorded). Some clones in this sample may be carry-over from other donors' samples. J is TRBJ1-1 and V is TRBV20-1; 8 nucleotides match TRBD1. Source: cultured CD8+ T cells from PBMCs, taken from culture after CMV antigen stimulation. CDR3 in DNA: TGCAGTGTCCAGGGACAGGCTTCTCGTCTGAACACTGAAGCTTTCTTT. Translating it yields CSVQGQASRLNTEAFF.